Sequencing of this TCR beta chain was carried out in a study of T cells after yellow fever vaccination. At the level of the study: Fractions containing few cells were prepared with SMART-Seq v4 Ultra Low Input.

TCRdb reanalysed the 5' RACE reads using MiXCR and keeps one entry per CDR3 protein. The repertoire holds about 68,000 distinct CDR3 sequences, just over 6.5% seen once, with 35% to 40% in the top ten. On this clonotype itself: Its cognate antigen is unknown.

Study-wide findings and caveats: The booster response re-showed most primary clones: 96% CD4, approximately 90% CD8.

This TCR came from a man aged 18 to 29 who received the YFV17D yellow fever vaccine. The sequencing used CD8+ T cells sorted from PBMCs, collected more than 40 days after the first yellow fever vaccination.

For the CDR3, the DNA is TGTGCCAGCAGCTTGTCGGCGGGCGAAAACATTCAGTACTTC. Its protein is CASSLSAGENIQYF. The chain uses TRBV11-2 and TRBJ2-4; D is perhaps TRBD2 (5 bases). The V and J ends lost 3 bases and 5 bases respectively, with 11 bases between them. This CDR3 region has 14 residues. CDR1 and CDR2 (germline): SGHAT, FQNNGV. The full variable domain, in which reference TRBV11-2 and TRBJ2-4 provide the parts outside the CDR3, is EAGVAQSPRYKIIEKRQSVAFWCNPISGHATLYWYQQILGQGPKLLIQFQNNGVVDDSQLPKDRFSAERLKGVDSTLKIQPAKLEDSAVYLCASSLSAGENIQYFGAGTRLSVL.